Shown below are 6 T cell receptor beta chains from a single sample sequenced in a study of blood T cell repertoires in COVID-19. Here immunoSEQ multiplex PCR was the method, and the copy in TCRdb shows in-frame clones only, minus some. Counted here are about 42,000 clones, about nine tenths occurring once; the ten biggest clones make up 23%. Sample: peripheral blood. All receptors derive from a woman of 80 years or more in a cohort sampled during active or convalescent COVID-19.

V usage is TRBV10-2 and J usage is TRBJ2-7, with 7 bases matching TRBD1. The junction had 4 bases not matched to a gene; V was cut back by 6 bases and J by 2 bases. CDR3 length: 13 amino acids. Germline V gives CDR1 WSHSY, CDR2 SAAADI. The CDR3 bases are TGCGCCAGCAGGGGACAGTCTACCTACGAGCAGTACTTC. It translates to CASRGQSTYEQYF.

The V call is TRBV7-8, the J call TRBJ2-1; 7 bases are shared with TRBD2. The V and J ends lost 5 bases and 15 bases, in that order; junction bases with no gene match: 13. Germline V gene data show CDR1 as SGHVS and CDR2 as FQNEAQ. The CDR3 is made up of 13 amino acids. The CDR3 region is CASSPRPGRLGFF. CDR3 nucleotide sequence: TGTGCCAGCAGCCCAAGGCCCGGGAGGTTGGGGTTCTTC.

The CDR3 DNA reads TGTGCCAGCAGCAGCCGGGACACCCCGACCGGGGAGCTGTTTTTT. Amino acids: CASSSRDTPTGELFF. The chain couples TRBV7-8 to TRBJ2-2; a weak D match, TRBD1 (6 bases). Germline V gene lookup returns CDR1 SGHVS and CDR2 FQNEAQ. Trimming took 5 bases from V and 5 from J, leaving 15 bases between them. The CDR3 length is 15 residues.

The rearrangement joins TRBV7-8 to TRBJ1-1, with 9 bases aligning to TRBD1. The CDR3 covers 16 residues. Losses at the gene ends were 5 bases for V and 8 bases for J; bases not matched to a gene: 15. Germline V gene data show CDR1 as SGHVS and CDR2 as FQNEAQ. CDR3 sequence: CASSAQSLGTGKEAFF. In DNA, the CDR3 is TGTGCCAGCAGCGCCCAGAGTTTAGGGACAGGGAAAGAAGCTTTCTTT.

The rearrangement links TRBV5-1 to TRBJ2-5; 9 nucleotides agree with TRBD2. The trim removed 4 bases at V and 5 bases at J, leaving 9 bases unmatched. This CDR3 contains 15 residues. The germline gives CDR1 SGHRS, CDR2 YFSETQ. The CDR3 DNA reads TGCGCCAGCAGCCGACTAGCGGCTGAGGGGGAGACCCAGTACTTC. Protein sequence: CASSRLAAEGETQYF.

The CDR3 region has the DNA TGTGCCAGCAGCTTGGTAAGCCGGGGAACCACCGGGGAGCTGTTTTTT. Translated, it gives CASSLVSRGTTGELFF. The J gene is TRBJ2-2, the V gene TRBV5-4; possibly TRBD2 for D (5 bases). CDR1 and CDR2 from the germline V gene are SGHNT and YYREEE (reference sequence). V shed 0 bases and J shed 4 bases, with 13 bases lying between them. This CDR3 is built from 16 residues.